This TCR beta chain was retrieved from a study of regulatory and conventional T cells in breast cancer (dated by TCRdb to between 2015 and 2017). In the case of this clonotype: It lacks a known antigen. The record has no base qualities; no much larger clone is one base away.

The library was produced with PCR. Instrument used: Illumina MiSeq. TCRdb reworked the public reads: Q25 trimming with fastp, MiXCR clone assembly, productive beta chains retained. Rows are unified per CDR3 protein, each entry keeping the most common DNA and genes. For this sample the table gives over 15,000 distinct CDR3 sequences, of which approximately 35% were detected only once. The ten biggest clones cover around 1.5% of the sample. For this chain, trimming is 7 bases at the V end and 7 bases at the J end, and the number of junction bases without a gene match is 6. The CDR3 contains 14 residues, cysteine and phenylalanine counted. The DNA shown is the 42-base CDR3, in frame from base 1. CDR1 and CDR2, looked up from the germline V gene, are SNHLY and FYNNEI.

Sequenced input: conventional T cells from blood. The sequence was collected from a female donor in good health. The sequence is built from TRBV2 and TRBJ2-1; TRBD2 lines up with 11 middle nucleotides. The DNA is TGTGCCAGCATCGGTACTAGCGGGAGAAATGAGCAGTTCTTC. It translates to CASIGTSGRNEQFF. Reference TRBV2 and TRBJ2-1 proteins supply the regions before and after the CDR3; the full variable domain is: EPEVTQTPSHQVTQMGQEVILRCVPISNHLYFYWYRQILGQKVEFLVSFYNNEISEKSEIFDDQFSVERPDGSNFTLKIRSTKLEDSAMYFCASIGTSGRNEQFFGPGTRLTVL.